A single sample gave rise to the 21 T cell receptor beta chains below, sequenced in a study of blood T cell repertoires in COVID-19. The protocol was immunoSEQ multiplex PCR, while the TCRdb copy is restricted to in-frame clones and leaves out a portion. Of about 44,000 clones detected, roughly 85% appear once; the ten largest clones hold 4.2%. Sequenced sample: peripheral blood. The receptors originated from a woman in her sixties or seventies with acute or convalescent COVID-19.

The chain employs TRBV6-5 and TRBJ2-7; tentative D call: TRBD1 (6 bases). This CDR3 is 15 amino acids long. Germline V gene sequence: CDR1 MNHEY, CDR2 SVGAGI. V lost 5 bases and J 0 bases, leaving 14 bases between the germline ends. The CDR3 DNA is TGTGCCAGCAGTCACCAGCGGACAGCCTCCTACGAGCAGTACTTC. Amino acids: CASSHQRTASYEQYF.

The chain has TRBV6-1 and TRBJ2-2; D is perhaps TRBD2 (5 bases). Trimming removed 3 bases at V and 6 bases at J, with 17 bases between. The length of the CDR3 is 16 residues. Per germline, CDR1 MNHNS and CDR2 SASEGT. The CDR3, as DNA: TGTGCCAGCAGTGACTATAGCGTGAGTGCCGCCGGGGAGCTGTTTTTT. Amino acid sequence: CASSDYSVSAAGELFF.

This clone came up once. This chain links TRBV24-1 with TRBJ2-1, with 8 bases matching TRBD2. The CDR3 extends over 14 amino acids. V was clipped by 6 bases and J by 4 bases; unmatched bases: 4. Germline assignment: CDR1 KGHDR and CDR2 SFDVKD. This CDR3 reads CATSFSGNYNEQFF. The CDR3 region has the DNA TGTGCCACCAGTTTTAGCGGGAATTACAATGAGCAGTTCTTC.

This chain connects TRBV7-2 to TRBJ2-2; maybe TRBD2 (6 bases). Trimming stripped 5 bases from V and 0 bases from J, with 10 bases between. There are 15 residues in the CDR3. Germline V lookup: CDR1 SGHTA, CDR2 FQGNSA. The CDR3 protein is CASSRGSANTGELFF. For the CDR3, the DNA is TGTGCCAGCAGCCGGGGGTCCGCGAACACCGGGGAGCTGTTTTTT. The entire variable domain, with the rest obtained from reference TRBV7-2 and TRBJ2-2, is as follows: GAGVSQSPSNKVTEKGKDVELRCDPISGHTALYWYRQSLGQGLEFLIYFQGNSAPDKSGLPSDRFSAERTGGSVSTLTIQRTQQEDSAVYLCASSRGSANTGELFFGEGSRLTVL.

The chain uses TRBV28 and TRBJ1-1; a possible D gene is TRBD1 (6 bases). This CDR3 is 17 amino acids long. V lost 4 bases to trimming and J lost 0 bases, with 18 bases between them. CDR1 is MDHEN, CDR2 SYDVKM, per germline. This CDR3 reads CASSSLGGGRMNTEAFF. The CDR3 DNA is TGTGCCAGCAGTTCCCTAGGGGGGGGCAGGATGAACACTGAAGCTTTCTTT.

The chain employs TRBV30 and TRBJ2-1; TRBD2 might be the D (5 bases). The CDR3 sequence is 16 residues long. With 1 base removed from V and 0 bases from J, the gap between germline ends came to 13 bases. Germline CDR1 reads GTSNPN; CDR2 reads SVGIG (reference sequence). The CDR3: CAWSESSGDSYNEQFF. CDR3 coding DNA: TGTGCCTGGAGTGAGTCCTCCGGGGACTCCTACAATGAGCAGTTCTTC. Together with reference TRBV30 and TRBJ2-1, the CDR3 gives the full variable domain: SQTIHQWPATLVQPVGSPLSLECTVEGTSNPNLYWYRQAAGRGLQLLFYSVGIGQISSEVPQNLSASRPQDRQFILSSKKLLLSDSGFYLCAWSESSGDSYNEQFFGPGTRLTVL.

The rearrangement joins TRBV9 to TRBJ1-3, with TRBD1 as a possible D gene (6 bases). The ends were cut back, 2 bases at V and 0 bases at J, with 12 bases in the middle. Germline lookup yields CDR1 SGDLS and CDR2 YYNGEE. The CDR3 runs 16 residues. The CDR3 loop is CASSVKTGYSGNTIYF. The CDR3 DNA is TGTGCCAGCAGCGTTAAGACAGGATACTCTGGAAACACCATATATTTT. Full variable domain (rest looked up from reference TRBV9 and TRBJ1-3): DSGVTQTPKHLITATGQRVTLRCSPRSGDLSVYWYQQSLDQGLQFLIQYYNGEERAKGNILERFSAQQFPDLHSELNLSSLELGDSALYFCASSVKTGYSGNTIYFGEGSWLTVV.

The chain has TRBV19 and TRBJ1-4; D may be TRBD1 (5 bases). This CDR3 spans 15 amino acids. CDR1 and CDR2 from the germline V gene are LNHDA and SQIVND (reference sequence). The V end was cut by 3 bases, the J end by 6 bases, with 14 bases between. As DNA, the CDR3 is TGTGCCAGTAGTATGGGGGGTACGGATTATGAAAAACTGTTTTTT. Its translation: CASSMGGTDYEKLFF.

The rearrangement joins TRBV7-3 to TRBJ2-5; 8 nucleotides agree with TRBD1. V was clipped by 4 bases and J by 5 bases; unmatched bases: 9. The CDR3 consists of 15 residues. Germline V gives CDR1 SGHTA, CDR2 FQGTGA. The CDR3 sequence: CASSSSPRGRETQYF. CDR3 nucleotide sequence: TGTGCCAGCAGCTCCTCCCCCAGGGGGCGTGAGACCCAGTACTTC. Supplemented by reference TRBV7-3 and TRBJ2-5, the full variable domain reads GAGVSQTPSNKVTEKGKYVELRCDPISGHTALYWYRQSLGQGPEFLIYFQGTGAADDSGLPNDRFFAVRPEGSVSTLKIQRTERGDSAVYLCASSSSPRGRETQYFGPGTRLLVL.

The rearrangement joins TRBV7-2 to TRBJ1-1; tentatively, D is TRBD1 (5 bases). The CDR3 has 14 amino acids. V shed 1 base and J shed 5 bases, with 11 bases lying between them. Germline V CDR1 and CDR2: SGHTA, FQGNSA. The CDR3: CASSLVAGRTEAFF. The CDR3 DNA reads as TGTGCCAGCAGCTTAGTGGCAGGGCGAACTGAAGCTTTCTTT.

This sequence joins TRBV7-9 and TRBJ2-1; D may be TRBD2 (5 bases). This CDR3 is 12 amino acids long. The germline V and J ends were trimmed by 5 bases and 9 bases, with 11 bases remaining between them. CDR1 is SEHNR and CDR2 is FQNEAQ in the germline V gene (reference sequence). The CDR3 bases are TGTGCCAGCAGCCAAGGACTGATTGAGCAGTTCTTC. This translates into CASSQGLIEQFF.

The genes are TRBV5-1 and TRBJ2-3, with TRBD2 matching over 7 bases. In germline, CDR1 is SGHRS, CDR2 YFSETQ. This CDR3 comprises 14 residues. Trimming took 6 bases from V and 4 from J; bases not matched to a gene: 8. CDR3 sequence reads: CASNPRGVSDTQYF. CDR3 in DNA: TGCGCCAGCAACCCCCGGGGGGTTTCAGATACGCAGTATTTT.

The V and J genes are TRBV14 and TRBJ2-3, with 11 bases lining up with TRBD2. The germline V gene has CDR1 SGHDN and CDR2 FVKESK. The CDR3 is 16 amino acids. Germline trimming cut 4 bases from V and 5 bases from J; bases unmatched to any gene: 8. CDR3 residues: CASSPFSGRAVDTQYF. CDR3 DNA: TGTGCCAGCAGCCCATTTAGCGGGAGGGCCGTAGATACGCAGTATTTT.

The CDR3 sequence: CATSTGLAGHTDTQYF. The CDR3 DNA sequence: TGTGCCACCAGCACAGGACTAGCGGGACACACAGATACGCAGTATTTT. The chain is built from TRBV15 and TRBJ2-3, with TRBD2 matching over 12 bases. CDR1 and CDR2 from the germline V gene are LNHNV and YYDKDF (reference sequence). This CDR3 is 16 amino acids long. Germline trimming cut 4 bases from V and 2 bases from J; bases unmatched to any gene: 4.

Relative to its sample, this clone is medium-sized (0.01 to 0.1%). The V call is TRBV5-4, the J call TRBJ2-2, with TRBD1 as a possible D gene (6 bases). V lost 5 bases and J lost 5, with 13 bases in between. Germline CDR1 SGHNT, CDR2 YYREEE (reference sequence). CDR3 size: 14 residues. CDR3 coding DNA: TGTGCCAGCAGTCCTCAGGGGTTTACCGGGGAGCTGTTTTTT. It yields the protein CASSPQGFTGELFF. Supplemented by reference TRBV5-4 and TRBJ2-2, the full variable domain reads ETGVTQSPTHLIKTRGQQVTLRCSSQSGHNTVSWYQQALGQGPQFIFQYYREEENGRGNFPPRFSGLQFPNYSSELNVNALELDDSALYLCASSPQGFTGELFFGEGSRLTVL.

Written as DNA, the CDR3 is TGTGCCAGCAGTACAGGAACGACGGAGACCCAGTACTTC. It yields the protein CASSTGTTETQYF. The chain links TRBV6-2 or TRBV6-3 to TRBJ2-5; a possible D gene is TRBD1 (5 bases). The CDR3 runs 13 residues. V was pared by 5 bases and J by 5 bases, with 12 bases between. CDR1 MNHEY and CDR2 SVGEGT come from the germline V gene.

The chain is built from TRBV4-1 and TRBJ1-5; tentatively, D is TRBD1 (5 bases). The CDR3 has 16 residues. The V gene's germline CDR1 is MGHRA and CDR2 YSYEKL. V shed 2 bases and J shed 2 bases, with 13 bases lying between them. CDR3 sequence reads: CASSQPEGLGNQPQHF. CDR3 in DNA: TGCGCCAGCAGCCAACCCGAGGGACTGGGCAATCAGCCCCAGCATTTT.

The rearrangement links TRBV29-1 to TRBJ2-7; 12 bases align to TRBD1. After removal of 0 bases from V and 5 bases from J, the junction contained 5 bases not matched to a gene. Germline V lookup: CDR1 SQVTM, CDR2 ANQGSEA. The CDR3 covers 15 residues. The CDR3 DNA is TGCAGCGTTGAAGACGGGGGACAGGGGGCCGACGAGCAGTACTTC. This sequence encodes CSVEDGGQGADEQYF.

The chain recombines TRBV19 with TRBJ2-1, with D possibly matching TRBD2 (6 bases). The germline V gene has CDR1 LNHDA and CDR2 SQIVND (reference sequence). Deletions cut 4 bases from V and 7 bases from J, with 20 bases between. The CDR3 runs 16 residues. The CDR3 nucleotides read TGTGCCAGTAGTAGAGACGGGACTCCCCGGCGAAATGAGCAGTTCTTC. Translated: CASSRDGTPRRNEQFF.

The chain employs TRBV28 and TRBJ1-5; 7 bases are a match to TRBD1. Looked up from germline, CDR1 is MDHEN and CDR2 is SYDVKM. V was clipped by 5 bases and J by 4 bases; unmatched bases: 5. The CDR3 has 14 amino acids. CDR3 loop: CASSQGGRNQPQHF. As DNA, the CDR3 is TGTGCCAGCAGTCAAGGGGGCAGGAATCAGCCCCAGCATTTT.

The J gene is TRBJ1-2, the V gene TRBV5-8; 8 positions match TRBD1. Trimming cost V 4 bases and J 3 bases; bases outside gene matches: 11. The V gene's germline CDR1 is SGHTS and CDR2 YDEGEE. The CDR3 runs to 16 residues. CDR3 in DNA: TGTGCCAGCAGCCATTCCGGGACAGGAGCCCACTATGGCTACACCTTC. This translates into CASSHSGTGAHYGYTF.